One sample yielded the 2 T cell receptor beta chains listed below, sequenced in a study of blood T cell repertoires in COVID-19. TCRdb's table, derived via immunoSEQ multiplex PCR, lists solely in-frame clones and lacks some. The sample has some 180,000 clones; under 90% are singletons. The sample taken for sequencing was peripheral blood. These receptor sequences come from a man in his sixties with acute or convalescent COVID-19.

This chain connects TRBV2 to TRBJ1-5, with TRBD1 as a possible D gene (6 bases). The CDR3 spans 16 residues. Germline assignment: CDR1 SNHLY and CDR2 FYNNEI. V was shortened by 6 bases and J by 4 bases, with 19 bases between the two germline ends. The CDR3 reads CASRAKDRQKNQPQHF. CDR3 bases: TGTGCCAGCAGGGCAAAGGACAGACAAAAGAATCAGCCCCAGCATTTT. Full variable domain (remainder filled in from reference TRBV2 and TRBJ1-5): EPEVTQTPSHQVTQMGQEVILRCVPISNHLYFYWYRQILGQKVEFLVSFYNNEISEKSEIFDDQFSVERPDGSNFTLKIRSTKLEDSAMYFCASRAKDRQKNQPQHFGDGTRLSIL.

The V and J genes are TRBV25-1 and TRBJ2-7; TRBD2 is a possible D gene (5 bases). Trimming left V 6 bases short and J 5 bases short, with 5 bases between. This CDR3 spans 10 amino acids. Germline assignment: CDR1 MGHDK and CDR2 SYGVNS. The DNA of the CDR3 is TGTGCCAGCAGCGGGGACGAGCAGTACTTC. It encodes CASSGDEQYF.